The 8 T cell receptor beta chains listed next were all sequenced from one sample in a study of blood T cell repertoires in COVID-19. The table came from immunoSEQ multiplex PCR; TCRdb's copy has only in-frame clones and leaves some out. The sample lists about 310,000 clones; approximately 86% were seen once. The specimen sequenced was PBMCs or T cells enriched from blood (not recorded which). The receptors here all came from a woman between 18 and 29 years old who had recovered from COVID-19.

The chain has TRBV12-3 or TRBV12-4 and TRBJ1-5; D unresolved. V lost 0 bases and J 7 bases, leaving 7 bases between the germline ends. CDR3 length equals 13 residues. The CDR3 region has the DNA TGTGCCAGCAGTTTAGCGGGCAGGCAGCCCCAGCATTTT. Translating gives CASSLAGRQPQHF.

This clone was picked up a small number of times. The J gene is TRBJ1-2, the V gene TRBV12-3 or TRBV12-4; no definite D call. V gave up 7 bases and J gave up 3 bases, with 12 bases separating them. The length of the CDR3 is 13 residues. CDR3 DNA: TGTGCCAGCAAAAAAAGGGAGGACTATGGCTACACCTTC. Protein product: CASKKREDYGYTF.

This clone showed up just a few times. J is TRBJ2-2 and V is TRBV5-1, with D unclear. Germline V gives CDR1 SGHRS, CDR2 YFSETQ. V was clipped by 4 bases and J by 7 bases, with 14 bases between them. The CDR3 loop spans 14 amino acids. The CDR3 coding sequence is TGCGCCAGCAGCGCAATAGTAGATGACGGGGAGCTGTTTTTT. It is translated as CASSAIVDDGELFF.

This chain joins TRBV6-5 and TRBJ2-7; no firm D call. Trimming shortened V by 7 bases and J by 3 bases, and 10 bases separated the two germline ends. The germline gives CDR1 MNHEY, CDR2 SVGAGI. CDR3 size: 12 residues. In nucleotides, the CDR3 is TGTGCCAGCATCCAAACCTACTACGAGCAGTACTTC. Its translation is CASIQTYYEQYF.

The CDR3 DNA reads as TGTGCCAGCAGCGGGGACAGCTCACCCTTTTTGAACACTGAAGCTTTCTTT. Protein product: CASSGDSSPFLNTEAFF. The V call is TRBV7-2, the J call TRBJ1-1; 7 nucleotides match TRBD1. V lost 5 bases and J lost 0; bases outside the gene matches: 12. This CDR3 contains 17 residues. Germline-derived CDR1 and CDR2 are SGHTA and FQGNSA. Full variable domain (outside the CDR3, taken from reference TRBV7-2 and TRBJ1-1): GAGVSQSPSNKVTEKGKDVELRCDPISGHTALYWYRQSLGQGLEFLIYFQGNSAPDKSGLPSDRFSAERTGGSVSTLTIQRTQQEDSAVYLCASSGDSSPFLNTEAFFGQGTRLTVV.

The V and J genes are TRBV18 and TRBJ2-3, with 11 bases lining up with TRBD1. V lost 3 bases to trimming and J lost 4 bases; unmatched junction nucleotides: 9. The CDR3 is 17 residues long. CDR1 is KGHSH, CDR2 LQKENI, per germline. The CDR3 coding sequence is TGTGCCAGCTCACCCAATCCGGGACAGGGGGGCCCAGATACGCAGTATTTT. Translation gives CASSPNPGQGGPDTQYF.

The rearrangement joins TRBV29-1 to TRBJ2-2; 8 positions agree with TRBD1. Looked up from germline, CDR1 is SQVTM and CDR2 is ANQGSEA. Germline trimming cut 4 bases from V and 2 bases from J; bases unmatched to any gene: 3. CDR3 length: 14 amino acids. The CDR3 spells CSVGGQGNTGELFF. The CDR3 DNA reads TGCAGCGTTGGCGGACAGGGTAACACCGGGGAGCTGTTTTTT.

This clone was found a few times. V is TRBV7-3 and J is TRBJ1-3, with 10 positions matching TRBD1. Germline V gives CDR1 SGHTA, CDR2 FQGTGA. The V and J ends lost 5 bases and 2 bases, in that order; junction bases with no gene match: 3. CDR3 length: 15 amino acids. For the CDR3, the DNA is TGTGCCAGCAGCGCCGGGACAGGGGCTGGAAACACCATATATTTT. Translation gives CASSAGTGAGNTIYF.